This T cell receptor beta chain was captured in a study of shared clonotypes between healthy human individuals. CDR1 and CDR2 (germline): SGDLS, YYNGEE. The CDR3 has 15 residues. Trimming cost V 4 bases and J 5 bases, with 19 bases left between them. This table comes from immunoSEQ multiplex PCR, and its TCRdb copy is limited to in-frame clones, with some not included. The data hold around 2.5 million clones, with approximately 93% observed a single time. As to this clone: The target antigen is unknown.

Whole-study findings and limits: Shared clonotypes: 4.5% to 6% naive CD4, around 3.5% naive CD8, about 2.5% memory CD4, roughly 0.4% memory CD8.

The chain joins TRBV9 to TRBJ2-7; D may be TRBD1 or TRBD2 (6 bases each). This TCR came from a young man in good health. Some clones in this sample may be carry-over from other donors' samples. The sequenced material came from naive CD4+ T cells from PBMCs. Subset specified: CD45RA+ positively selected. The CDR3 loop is CASSPEGGPRDEQYF. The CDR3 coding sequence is TGTGCCAGCAGCCCAGAGGGGGGTCCTCGGGACGAGCAGTACTTC.